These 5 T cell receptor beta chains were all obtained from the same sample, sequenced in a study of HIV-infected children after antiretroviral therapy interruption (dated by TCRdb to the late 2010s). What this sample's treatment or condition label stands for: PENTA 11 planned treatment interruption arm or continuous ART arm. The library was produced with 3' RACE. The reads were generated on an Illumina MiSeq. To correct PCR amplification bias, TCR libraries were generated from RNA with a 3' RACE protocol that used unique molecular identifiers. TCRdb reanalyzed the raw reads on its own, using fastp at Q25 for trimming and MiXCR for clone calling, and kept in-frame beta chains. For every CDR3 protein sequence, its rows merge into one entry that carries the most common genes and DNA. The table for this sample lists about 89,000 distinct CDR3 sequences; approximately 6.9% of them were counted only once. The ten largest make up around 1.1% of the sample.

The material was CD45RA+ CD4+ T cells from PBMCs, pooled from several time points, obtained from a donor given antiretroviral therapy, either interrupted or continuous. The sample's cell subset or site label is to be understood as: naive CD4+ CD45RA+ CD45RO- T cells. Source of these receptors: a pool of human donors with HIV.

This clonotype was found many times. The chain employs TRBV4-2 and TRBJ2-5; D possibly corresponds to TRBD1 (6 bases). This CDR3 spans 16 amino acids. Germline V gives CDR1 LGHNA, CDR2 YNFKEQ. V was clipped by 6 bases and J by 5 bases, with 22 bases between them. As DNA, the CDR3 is TGTGCCAGCAGTCAACGGTTAAACAGGGTTGGGGAGACCCAGTACTTC. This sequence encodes CASSQRLNRVGETQYF.

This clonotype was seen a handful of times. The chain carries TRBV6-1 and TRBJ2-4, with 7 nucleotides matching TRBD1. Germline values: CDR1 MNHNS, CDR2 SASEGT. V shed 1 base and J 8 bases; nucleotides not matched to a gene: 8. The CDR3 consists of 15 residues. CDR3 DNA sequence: TGTGCCAGCAGTGAAGTACGACAGGGAAGGGACATTCAGTACTTC. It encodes CASSEVRQGRDIQYF.

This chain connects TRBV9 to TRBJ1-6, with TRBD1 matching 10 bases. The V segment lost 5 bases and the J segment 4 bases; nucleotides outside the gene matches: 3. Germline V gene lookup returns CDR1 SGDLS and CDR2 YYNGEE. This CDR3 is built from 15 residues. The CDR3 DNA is TGTGCCAGCAGGGTGGGACAGGGGTATAATTCACCCCTCCACTTT. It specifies CASRVGQGYNSPLHF. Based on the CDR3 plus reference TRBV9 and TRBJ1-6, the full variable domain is DSGVTQTPKHLITATGQRVTLRCSPRSGDLSVYWYQQSLDQGLQFLIQYYNGEERAKGNILERFSAQQFPDLHSELNLSSLELGDSALYFCASRVGQGYNSPLHFGNGTRLTVT.

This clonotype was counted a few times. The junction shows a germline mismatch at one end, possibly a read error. The CDR3 DNA reads TGTGCCATCAGAGGGACTAGCGGGCAGGATTCCTTCGAGCAGTACTTC. Translated, it gives CAIRGTSGQDSFEQYF. The V call is TRBV10-3, the J call TRBJ2-7, with 12 nucleotides matching TRBD2. The CDR3 has 16 amino acids. The germline V gene has CDR1 ENHRY and CDR2 SYGVKD.

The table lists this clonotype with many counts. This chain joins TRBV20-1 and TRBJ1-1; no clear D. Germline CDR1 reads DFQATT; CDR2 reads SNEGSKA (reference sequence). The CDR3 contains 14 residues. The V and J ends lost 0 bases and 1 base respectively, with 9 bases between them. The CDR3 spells CSAREASKNTEAFF. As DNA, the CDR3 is TGCAGTGCTAGAGAGGCCAGTAAGAACACTGAAGCTTTCTTT.